This TCR beta chain was captured in a study of cytomegalovirus exposure and HLA in healthy donors. Across the whole study: The Caucasian-associated ancestry cluster held over 80% of 398 genotyped donors. Study results and caveats: Investigators reported over 150 TCR beta chains as tied to cytomegalovirus. When a later analysis compared HLA-associated TCR beta chains with equally common others, the HLA-associated chains turned out to be more clonally expanded and to have lower generation probabilities. A classifier reportedly called cytomegalovirus status with high sensitivity and specificity.

The CDR3 totals 15 residues. With 4 bases removed from V and 0 bases from J, the gap between germline ends came to 10 bases. Germline CDR1 reads KGHSH; CDR2 reads LQKENI. Amplification used 60 Vbeta primers and 13 Jbeta primers. The data were produced by immunoSEQ multiplex PCR, yet TCRdb's version contains in-frame clones alone and is incomplete. The top ten clones hold about 8.3% of a sample with 150,000 to 180,000 clones, around 79% of them seen once. About this clone: Its antigen remains unknown.

The sequence derives from a man aged 25 to 40 in good health and CMV-seropositive. The chain joins TRBV18 to TRBJ2-1; D is uncertain. The sample taken for sequencing was PBMCs. CDR3 sequence (DNA): TGTGCCAGCTCACTTGGGCCAGACTCCTACAATGAGCAGTTCTTC. Amino acid sequence: CASSLGPDSYNEQFF.